The clone carrying this TCR beta chain appeared once. Measured with immunoSEQ multiplex PCR; TCRdb has only the in-frame clones, and not every one. The data contain about 80,000 clones, roughly four fifths of them singletons. The data derive from a study of T cell clones after liver transplantation. This clonotype was obtained from a human patient who received a liver transplant. Some T cells may be transferred from the graft donor. The sample here was CD4+ T cells from blood, taken 46 months after liver transplant.

The CDR3 DNA reads as TGTGCCTGGAGCAATCCCGGAGGCTCTGGAAACACCATATATTTT. It encodes CAWSNPGGSGNTIYF. The genes are TRBV30 and TRBJ1-3; D is unresolved. V shed 3 bases and J shed 0 bases, with 12 bases lying between them. This CDR3 is 15 amino acids long. Per the germline V gene, CDR1 is GTSNPN and CDR2 is SVGIG (reference sequence).